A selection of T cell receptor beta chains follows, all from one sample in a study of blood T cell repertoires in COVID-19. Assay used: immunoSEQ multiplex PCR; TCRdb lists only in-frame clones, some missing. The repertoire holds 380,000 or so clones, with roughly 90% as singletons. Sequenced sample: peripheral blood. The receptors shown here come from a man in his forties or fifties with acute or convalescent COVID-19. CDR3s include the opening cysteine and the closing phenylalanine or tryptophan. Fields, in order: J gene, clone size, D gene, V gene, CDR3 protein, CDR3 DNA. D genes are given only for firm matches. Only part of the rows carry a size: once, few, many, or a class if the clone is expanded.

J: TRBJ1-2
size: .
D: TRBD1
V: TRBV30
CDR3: CAWSVSDRGTGYTF
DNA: TGTGCCTGGAGTGTTTCGGACAGGGGGACTGGCTACACCTTC

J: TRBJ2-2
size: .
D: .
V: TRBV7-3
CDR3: CASSLNPEGGTGELFF
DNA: TGTGCCAGCAGCTTAAACCCGGAGGGGGGGACCGGGGAGCTGTTTTTT

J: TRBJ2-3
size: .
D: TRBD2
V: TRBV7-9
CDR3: CASTEPTSASRADTQYF
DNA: TGTGCCAGCACCGAGCCGACTAGCGCCAGCCGGGCAGATACGCAGTATTTT

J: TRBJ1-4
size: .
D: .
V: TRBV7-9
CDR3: CASSSLILVEEEKLFF
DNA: TGTGCCAGCAGCTCCCTTATTTTGGTCGAGGAGGAAAAACTGTTTTTT

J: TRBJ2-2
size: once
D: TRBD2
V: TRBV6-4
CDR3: CASNPRERDGELFF
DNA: TGTGCCAGCAACCCGAGGGAGCGGGACGGGGAGCTGTTTTTT

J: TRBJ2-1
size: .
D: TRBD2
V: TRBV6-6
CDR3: CASISREGRIDNEQFF
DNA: TGTGCCAGCATCAGTCGGGAGGGACGGATCGACAATGAGCAGTTCTTC

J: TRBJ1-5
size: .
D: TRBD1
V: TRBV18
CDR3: CASSGGGGNQPQHF
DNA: TGTGCCAGCTCAGGAGGGGGCGGCAATCAGCCCCAGCATTTT

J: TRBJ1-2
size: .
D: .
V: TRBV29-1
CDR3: CSVTGVNYGYTF
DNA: TGCAGCGTCACCGGGGTTAACTATGGCTACACCTTC

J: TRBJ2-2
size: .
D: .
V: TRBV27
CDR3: CASGFARAPNTGELFF
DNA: TGTGCCAGCGGGTTCGCGCGGGCCCCGAACACCGGGGAGCTGTTTTTT

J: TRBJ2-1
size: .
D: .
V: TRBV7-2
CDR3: CASSLARDPPNEQFF
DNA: TGTGCCAGCAGCTTAGCCAGGGATCCCCCCAATGAGCAGTTCTTC

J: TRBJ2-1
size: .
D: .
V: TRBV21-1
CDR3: CASSKDDAGQGWDEQFF
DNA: TGTGCCAGCAGCAAAGACGACGCGGGACAGGGTTGGGATGAGCAGTTCTTC

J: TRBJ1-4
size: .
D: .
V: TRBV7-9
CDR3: CASSAISGEKLFF
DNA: TGTGCCAGCAGCGCAATCTCAGGTGAAAAACTGTTTTTT

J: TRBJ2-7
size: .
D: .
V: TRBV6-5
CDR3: CASSYSATHSSYEQYF
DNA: TGTGCCAGCAGTTACTCGGCGACTCATAGCTCCTACGAGCAGTACTTC

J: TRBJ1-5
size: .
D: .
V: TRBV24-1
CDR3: CATSDSRAGNSNQPQHF
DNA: TGTGCCACCAGTGATTCCCGGGCAGGGAATAGCAATCAGCCCCAGCATTTT

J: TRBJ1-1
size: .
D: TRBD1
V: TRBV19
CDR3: CASSITGGLGEAFF
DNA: TGTGCCAGTAGTATTACAGGGGGCCTTGGTGAAGCTTTCTTT

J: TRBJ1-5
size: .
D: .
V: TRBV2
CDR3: CASSDGRTGSNQPQHF
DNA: TGTGCCAGCAGTGACGGCCGCACGGGGAGCAATCAGCCCCAGCATTTT

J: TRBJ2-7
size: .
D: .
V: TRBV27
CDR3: CASSFRSGKSYEQYF
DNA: TGTGCCAGCAGTTTTAGGTCAGGGAAATCCTACGAGCAGTACTTC

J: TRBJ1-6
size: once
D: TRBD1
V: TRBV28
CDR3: CAVGVTGRNSPLHF
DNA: TGTGCCGTTGGGGTGACAGGGAGGAATTCACCCCTCCACTTT

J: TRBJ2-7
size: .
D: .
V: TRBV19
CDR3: CATGTNSYEQYF
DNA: TGTGCAACCGGGACAAACTCCTACGAGCAGTACTTC

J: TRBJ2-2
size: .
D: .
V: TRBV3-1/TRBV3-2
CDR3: CASSGRDSLNTGELFF
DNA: TGTGCCAGCAGCGGTAGGGACTCACTGAACACCGGGGAGCTGTTTTTT

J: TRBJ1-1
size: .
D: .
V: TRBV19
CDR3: CASRSQDSENTEAFF
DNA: TGTGCCAGTAGGAGCCAGGACAGCGAGAACACTGAAGCTTTCTTT

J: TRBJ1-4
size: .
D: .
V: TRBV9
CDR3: CASSVDDVRVKLFF
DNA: TGTGCCAGCAGCGTCGATGATGTGCGTGTAAAACTGTTTTTT

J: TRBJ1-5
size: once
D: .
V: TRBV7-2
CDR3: CASSFDSSNQPQHF
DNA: TGTGCCAGCAGCTTCGACAGTAGCAATCAGCCCCAGCATTTT

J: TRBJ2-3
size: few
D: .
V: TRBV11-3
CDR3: CASSLSPSTDTQYF
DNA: TGTGCCAGCAGCTTGTCTCCGAGCACAGATACGCAGTATTTT

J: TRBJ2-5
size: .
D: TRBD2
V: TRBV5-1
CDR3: CASSTGLAGVETQYF
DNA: TGCGCCAGCAGCACGGGACTAGCGGGAGTGGAGACCCAGTACTTC

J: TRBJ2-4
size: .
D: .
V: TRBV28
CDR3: CASSFQGKKYF
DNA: TGTGCCAGCAGTTTCCAGGGGAAGAAGTACTTC

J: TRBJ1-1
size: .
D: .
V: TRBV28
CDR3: CASSQQGPSTEAFF
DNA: TGTGCCAGTTCCCAACAGGGCCCTAGCACTGAAGCTTTCTTT

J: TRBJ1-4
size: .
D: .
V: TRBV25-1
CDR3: CATALDGGREKLFF
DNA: TGTGCCACCGCGTTAGACGGGGGGCGGGAAAAACTGTTTTTT

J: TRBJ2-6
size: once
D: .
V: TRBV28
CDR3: CASMIAGANVLTF
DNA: TGTGCCAGCATGATAGCTGGGGCCAACGTCCTGACTTTC

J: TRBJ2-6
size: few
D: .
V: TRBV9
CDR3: CASSVSFGAAGANVLTF
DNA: TGTGCCAGCAGCGTAAGTTTTGGGGCAGCTGGGGCCAACGTCCTGACTTTC

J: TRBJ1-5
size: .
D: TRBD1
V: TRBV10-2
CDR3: CATSDREINQPQHF
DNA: TGCGCCACCTCGGACAGGGAAATCAATCAGCCCCAGCATTTT

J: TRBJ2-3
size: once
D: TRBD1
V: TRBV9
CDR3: CASSSRQGRPNIRDTQYF
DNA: TGTGCCAGCAGCTCAAGACAGGGACGGCCAAATATCCGAGATACGCAGTATTTT

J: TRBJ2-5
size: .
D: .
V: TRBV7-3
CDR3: CASSPSGGEAQYF
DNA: TGTGCCAGCAGCCCCAGCGGAGGGGAGGCCCAGTACTTC

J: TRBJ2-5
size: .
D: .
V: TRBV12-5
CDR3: CASGLDPTSGFLETQYF
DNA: TGTGCTAGTGGTTTGGACCCGACTAGTGGGTTTCTTGAGACCCAGTACTTC

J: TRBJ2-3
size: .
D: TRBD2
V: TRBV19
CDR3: CASSKLAGADTQYF
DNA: TGTGCCAGTAGCAAACTAGCGGGAGCAGATACGCAGTATTTT

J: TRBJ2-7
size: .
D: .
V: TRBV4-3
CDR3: CASSQERRDEQYF
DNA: TGCGCCAGCAGCCAAGAAAGACGGGACGAGCAGTACTTC

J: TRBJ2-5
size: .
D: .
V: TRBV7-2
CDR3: CASSSSYQETQYF
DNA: TGTGCCAGCAGCTCCTCGTACCAAGAGACCCAGTACTTC

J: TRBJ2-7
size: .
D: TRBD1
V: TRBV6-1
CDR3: CASSGRLGPGTGLLEQYF
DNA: TGTGCCAGCAGTGGCAGGTTAGGGCCCGGGACAGGGTTGTTGGAGCAGTACTTC

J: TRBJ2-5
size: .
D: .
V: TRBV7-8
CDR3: CASSSGRWRGGETQYF
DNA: TGTGCCAGCAGCTCCGGCAGGTGGAGGGGCGGAGAGACCCAGTACTTC

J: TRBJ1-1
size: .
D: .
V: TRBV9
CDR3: CASSVAPGTNTEAFF
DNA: TGTGCCAGCAGCGTAGCCCCCGGGACAAACACTGAAGCTTTCTTT

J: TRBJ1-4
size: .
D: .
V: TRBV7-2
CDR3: CASSPPPGTGGEKLFF
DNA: TGTGCCAGCAGCCCGCCCCCAGGGACGGGGGGTGAAAAACTGTTTTTT

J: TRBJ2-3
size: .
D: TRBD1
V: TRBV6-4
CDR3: CASSADRGTDTQYF
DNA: TGTGCCAGCAGTGCCGACAGGGGCACAGATACGCAGTATTTT

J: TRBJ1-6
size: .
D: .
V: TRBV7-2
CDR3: CASSLNSYSPLHF
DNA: TGTGCCAGCAGCTTAAACAGCTACTCACCCCTCCACTTT

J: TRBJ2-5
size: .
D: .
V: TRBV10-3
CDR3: CAISEGPGMKALQETQYF
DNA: TGTGCCATCAGTGAGGGGCCAGGGATGAAGGCACTCCAAGAGACCCAGTACTTC

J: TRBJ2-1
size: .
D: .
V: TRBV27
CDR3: CASSLSWQGLMNEQFF
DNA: TGTGCCAGCAGTTTATCATGGCAGGGCTTAATGAATGAGCAGTTCTTC

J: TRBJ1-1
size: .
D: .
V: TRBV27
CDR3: CASSLTGPTRAEAFF
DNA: TGTGCCAGCAGTCTCACCGGGCCCACTAGGGCTGAAGCTTTCTTT

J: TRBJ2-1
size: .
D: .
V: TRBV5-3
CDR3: CATDRGGDSYNEQFF
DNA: TGTGCCACCGACCGGGGCGGGGACTCCTACAATGAGCAGTTCTTC

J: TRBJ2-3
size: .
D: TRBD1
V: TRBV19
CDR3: CASRDRVNADTQYF
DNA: TGTGCCAGTCGGGACAGGGTTAACGCAGATACGCAGTATTTT